One sample yielded the 27 T cell receptor beta chains listed below, sequenced in a study of blood T cell repertoires in COVID-19. The table came from immunoSEQ multiplex PCR; TCRdb's copy has only in-frame clones and leaves some out. The sample includes about 190,000 clones, around 85% of them seen just once. Sequencing was performed on peripheral blood. Receptor source: a man in his forties or fifties who had recovered from COVID-19.

This rearrangement joins TRBV5-1 to TRBJ2-5; D perhaps matches TRBD2 (6 bases). The ends were cut back, 4 bases at V and 1 base at J, with 11 bases in the middle. The CDR3 extends over 14 amino acids. CDR1 is SGHRS and CDR2 is YFSETQ in the germline V gene. The CDR3 protein is CASSRNGGQETQYF. CDR3 coding DNA: TGCGCCAGCAGCCGGAACGGGGGCCAAGAGACCCAGTACTTC.

The rearrangement joins TRBV7-2 to TRBJ2-3; TRBD2 agrees at 10 bases. J lost 3 bases, V lost 2 bases, and 2 bases had no gene match. The CDR3 contains 15 residues. Germline values: CDR1 SGHTA, CDR2 FQGNSA. Here the CDR3 reads CASSLQLAGTDTQYF. The CDR3 nucleotides are TGTGCCAGCAGCTTACAACTAGCGGGGACAGATACGCAGTATTTT.

The chain combines TRBV7-3 with TRBJ2-6, with D perhaps matching TRBD1 (5 bases). In germline, CDR1 is SGHTA, CDR2 FQGTGA. The CDR3 consists of 16 residues. Between the trimmed V and J ends, which lost 3 bases and 1 base, there was a span of 10 bases. CDR3 residues: CASSFTDSSGANVLTF. The CDR3 nucleotides are TGTGCCAGCAGCTTCACCGACAGTTCTGGGGCCAACGTCCTGACTTTC.

The CDR3 reads CASSLAGGGETQYF. The DNA of the CDR3 is TGTGCCAGCAGTTTGGCGGGCGGGGGGGAGACCCAGTACTTC. J is TRBJ2-5 and V is TRBV28; TRBD2 matches 8 bases. The length of the CDR3 is 14 residues. Germline V CDR1 and CDR2: MDHEN, SYDVKM. J was trimmed by 5 bases and V by 3 bases; bases with no gene match: 5.

This clone was counted a few times. The chain links TRBV10-3 to TRBJ2-5, with TRBD2 matching over 12 bases. Germline CDR1 is ENHRY and CDR2 is SYGVKD. Unmatched junction bases numbered 3, after V lost 6 bases and J lost 4 bases. The CDR3 runs to 14 residues. The chain's CDR3 is CAISPGLAGETQYF. DNA for the CDR3: TGTGCCATCAGCCCGGGACTAGCGGGAGAGACCCAGTACTTC.

As DNA, the CDR3 is TGTGCCAGTAGTATTGGGGCTAGCGGTTTGGGAGAGCAGTACTTC. Its translation is CASSIGASGLGEQYF. The genes are TRBV19 and TRBJ2-7, with TRBD2 identical over 7 bases. From germline, CDR1 is LNHDA and CDR2 SQIVND (reference sequence). The CDR3 is 15 residues long. J was trimmed by 7 bases and V by 3 bases; bases with no gene match: 12. Supplemented by reference TRBV19 and TRBJ2-7, the full variable domain reads DGGITQSPKYLFRKEGQNVTLSCEQNLNHDAMYWYRQDPGQGLRLIYYSQIVNDFQKGDIAEGYSVSREKKESFPLTVTSAQKNPTAFYLCASSIGASGLGEQYFGPGTRLTVT.

CDR3 nucleotides: TGTGCCAGCAGCTCCCAGGGTCTCGGCTACACCTTC. Protein: CASSSQGLGYTF. This chain uses TRBV11-2 with TRBJ1-2, with D tentatively TRBD1 (5 bases). The CDR3 consists of 12 residues. Per the germline V gene, CDR1 is SGHAT and CDR2 is FQNNGV. Trimming left V 4 bases short and J 8 bases short, with 11 bases between.

The rearrangement links TRBV7-9 to TRBJ2-1; 9 bases align to TRBD2. With 1 base clipped from V and 15 bases from J, the junction kept 10 bases outside the gene matches. The CDR3 runs 14 residues. The germline V gene encodes CDR1 SEHNR and CDR2 FQNEAQ (reference sequence). CDR3 residues: CASSLGTSVLLRFF. The CDR3 region has the DNA TGTGCCAGCAGCTTAGGGACTAGCGTCCTACTTCGGTTCTTC.

With regard to this clone: Additional DNA sequences in this sample encode the identical CDR3. The chain uses TRBV15 and TRBJ2-7; 7 bases line up with TRBD2. The V gene's germline CDR1 is LNHNV and CDR2 YYDKDF (reference sequence). This CDR3 is 14 amino acids long. Germline trimming cut 3 bases from V and 0 bases from J; bases unmatched to any gene: 2. CDR3 bases: TGTGCCACCAGCAGGGGCGGGAGCTCCTACGAGCAGTACTTC. As protein: CATSRGGSSYEQYF.

The chain is built from TRBV5-5 and TRBJ1-1; 10 nucleotides line up with TRBD1. Germline CDR1 SGHKS, CDR2 YYEKEE (reference sequence). The CDR3 length is 11 residues. Germline trimming cut 4 bases from V and 11 bases from J; bases unmatched to any gene: 2. The CDR3 bases are TGTGCCAGCAGCCGGACAGGGGGTGCTTTCTTT. As protein: CASSRTGGAFF.

The chain joins TRBV5-1 to TRBJ2-1, with TRBD2 matching over 10 bases. The CDR3 spans 16 residues. Trimming removed 0 bases from V and 5 bases from J; junction bases left unmatched: 5. Germline V gene lookup returns CDR1 SGHRS and CDR2 YFSETQ. Here the CDR3 reads CASSLVLAGADNEQFF. The CDR3 DNA reads as TGCGCCAGCAGCTTGGTGCTAGCGGGAGCGGACAATGAGCAGTTCTTC.

The CDR3 sequence: CASSLVDRQNIQYF. For the CDR3, the DNA is TGTGCCAGCAGTTTAGTCGACAGACAAAACATTCAGTACTTC. The chain uses TRBV28 and TRBJ2-4; D possibly corresponds to TRBD1 (5 bases). Germline V gene sequence: CDR1 MDHEN, CDR2 SYDVKM. The V and J ends lost 2 bases and 5 bases respectively, with 10 bases between them. The CDR3 contains 14 residues.

V and J are TRBV13 and TRBJ2-7, with TRBD1 matching over 9 bases. V lost 6 bases to trimming and J lost 2 bases; unmatched junction nucleotides: 5. The CDR3 is 14 residues long. Germline CDR1 reads PRHDT; CDR2 reads FYEKMQ (reference sequence). CDR3 sequence: CASRRTGDPYEQYF. CDR3 coding DNA: TGTGCCAGCAGAAGGACAGGGGACCCCTACGAGCAGTACTTC.

This chain's CDR3 is CASSPGQGSSPLHF. In DNA, the CDR3 is TGTGCCAGCAGCCCCGGACAGGGTTCGTCACCCCTCCACTTT. The V gene is TRBV6-2 or TRBV6-3, the J gene TRBJ1-6; 8 positions agree with TRBD1. Per germline, CDR1 MNHEY and CDR2 SVGEGT. CDR3 length: 14 residues. V shed 6 bases and J 10 bases; nucleotides not matched to a gene: 8.

The chain uses TRBV7-9 and TRBJ1-2; no definite D call. The germline CDR1 and CDR2 sequences are SEHNR and FQNEAQ (reference sequence). Trimming cost V 3 bases and J 9 bases, with 11 bases left between them. The CDR3 is made up of 12 amino acids. The CDR3 loop is CASSFLEGRYTF. In DNA form, the CDR3 reads TGTGCCAGCAGCTTTCTCGAGGGCCGCTACACCTTC.

The rearrangement links TRBV7-9 to TRBJ2-7, with TRBD2 matching 7 bases. The CDR3 length is 15 residues. The V gene end was trimmed by 3 bases and the J gene end by 2 bases; junction bases not matched to a gene: 7. In germline, CDR1 is SEHNR, CDR2 FQNEAQ (reference sequence). The CDR3 bases are TGTGCCAGCAGCTTGGGCGGGAGCCGAGCCTACGAGCAGTACTTC. Protein: CASSLGGSRAYEQYF.

This chain uses TRBV12-3 or TRBV12-4 with TRBJ2-5; possible D gene TRBD2, 6 bases. CDR3 length: 13 residues. V was trimmed by 2 bases and J by 5 bases, leaving 9 bases between them. The DNA for the CDR3 is TGTGCCAGCAGTTTAATGGGGAGGGAGACCCAGTACTTC. Its protein is CASSLMGRETQYF.

V is TRBV30 and J is TRBJ2-5, with D unclear. CDR1 and CDR2 from the germline V gene are GTSNPN and SVGIG (reference sequence). Trimming took off 1 base at V and 5 bases at J, with 11 bases between the two ends. The CDR3 sequence is 13 residues long. The CDR3 sequence is CAWSAQIRETQYF. As DNA, the CDR3 is TGTGCCTGGAGTGCACAGATACGGGAGACCCAGTACTTC.

This chain joins TRBV11-3 and TRBJ2-1; D is perhaps TRBD2 (5 bases). CDR3 length equals 14 residues. Trimming took 0 bases from V and 5 from J, leaving 8 bases between them. Germline assignment: CDR1 SGHNT and CDR2 YENEEA. In DNA, the CDR3 is TGTGCCAGCAGCTTAGATTACGGGGACAATGAGCAGTTCTTC. Translating it yields CASSLDYGDNEQFF.

The chain couples TRBV7-9 to TRBJ1-4, with D uncertain. Trimming left V 1 base short and J 4 bases short, with 4 bases between. The CDR3 runs 13 residues. Germline CDR1 and CDR2: SEHNR and FQNEAQ (reference sequence). CDR3 sequence (DNA): TGTGCCAGCAGCTTAGGGAGTAATGAAAAACTGTTTTTT. This translates into CASSLGSNEKLFF.

CDR3 sequence reads: CASSQGVIQYF. CDR3 bases: TGTGCCAGCAGCCAGGGGGTCATTCAGTACTTC. The rearrangement uses TRBV11-2 and TRBJ2-4; 7 bases map to TRBD1. The CDR3 loop spans 11 amino acids. Germline CDR1 SGHAT, CDR2 FQNNGV. V shed 5 bases and J 9 bases; nucleotides not matched to a gene: 1.

V is TRBV9 and J is TRBJ2-1; the match to TRBD2 covers 14 bases. This CDR3 has 18 residues. Per the germline V gene, CDR1 is SGDLS and CDR2 is YYNGEE. Trimming cost V 4 bases and J 5 bases; bases outside gene matches: 11. CDR3 nucleotides: TGTGCCAGCAGCTTTGGGACTAGCGGGAGAATATGGCACAATGAGCAGTTCTTC. Translation: CASSFGTSGRIWHNEQFF. The full variable domain, rest sourced from reference TRBV9 and TRBJ2-1, is DSGVTQTPKHLITATGQRVTLRCSPRSGDLSVYWYQQSLDQGLQFLIQYYNGEERAKGNILERFSAQQFPDLHSELNLSSLELGDSALYFCASSFGTSGRIWHNEQFFGPGTRLTVL.

The genes are TRBV11-3 and TRBJ2-3; no firm D call. Per germline, CDR1 SGHNT and CDR2 YENEEA. Trimming removed 3 bases from V and 1 base from J, with 5 bases in between. This CDR3 spans 13 amino acids. The CDR3 here is CASSFSRTDTQYF. The CDR3 DNA reads as TGTGCCAGCAGCTTCTCTCGCACAGATACGCAGTATTTT.

The chain employs TRBV10-2 and TRBJ2-5; 16 bases align to TRBD2. The germline V gene encodes CDR1 WSHSY and CDR2 SAAADI. Trimming took 7 bases from V and 5 from J; bases not matched to a gene: 13. The CDR3 sequence is 18 residues long. This CDR3 is CASTPGTSGRAFGETQYF. The DNA for the CDR3 is TGCGCCAGCACCCCAGGGACTAGCGGGAGGGCATTCGGGGAGACCCAGTACTTC.

The chain is built from TRBV2 and TRBJ1-3, with D uncertain. V was clipped by 1 base and J by 1 base, with 11 bases between them. CDR1 and CDR2 (germline): SNHLY, FYNNEI. This CDR3 comprises 16 residues. CDR3 bases: TGTGCCAGCAGTGAAGGCAGGATTACTTCTGGAAACACCATATATTTT. Residues: CASSEGRITSGNTIYF.

This rearrangement joins TRBV5-4 to TRBJ2-3, with 8 bases aligning to TRBD2. The CDR3 is 16 residues long. Trimming took 4 bases from V and 4 from J; bases not matched to a gene: 11. Per germline, CDR1 SGHNT and CDR2 YYREEE (reference sequence). The CDR3 DNA is TGTGCCAGCAGCCTCTGGGTAGCGGGAAACGCAGATACGCAGTATTTT. Translating it yields CASSLWVAGNADTQYF.

V usage is TRBV6-2 or TRBV6-3 and J usage is TRBJ1-1; TRBD1 is a possible D gene (5 bases). The CDR3 totals 16 residues. The germline V gene has CDR1 MNHEY and CDR2 SVGEGT. The V gene lost 4 bases and the J gene lost 5 bases, with 20 bases spanning the gap. In DNA form, the CDR3 reads TGTGCCAGCAGTTCAGACACGACAGAGACGCGGACTGAAGCTTTCTTT. Translated, it gives CASSSDTTETRTEAFF.